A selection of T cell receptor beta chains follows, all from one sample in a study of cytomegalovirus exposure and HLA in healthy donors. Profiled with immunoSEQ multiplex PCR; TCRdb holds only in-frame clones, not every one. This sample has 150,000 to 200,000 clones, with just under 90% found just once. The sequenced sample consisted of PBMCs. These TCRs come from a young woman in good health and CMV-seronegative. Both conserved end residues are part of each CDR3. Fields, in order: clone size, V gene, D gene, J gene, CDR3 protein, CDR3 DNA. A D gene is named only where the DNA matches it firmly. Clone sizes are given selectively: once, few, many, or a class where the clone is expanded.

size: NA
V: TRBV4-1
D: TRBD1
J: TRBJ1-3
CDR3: CASSQLIGQGSHTIYF
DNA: TGCGCCAGCAGCCAGCTAATCGGACAGGGTAGTCACACCATATATTTT

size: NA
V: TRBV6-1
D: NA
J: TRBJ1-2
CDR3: CASEKAGSGFNGYTF
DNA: TGTGCCAGCGAAAAAGCCGGGAGTGGGTTCAATGGCTACACCTTC

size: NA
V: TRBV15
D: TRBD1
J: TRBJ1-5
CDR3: CATSRVSWDRRNQPQHF
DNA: TGTGCCACCAGCAGAGTTTCTTGGGACAGACGCAATCAGCCCCAGCATTTT

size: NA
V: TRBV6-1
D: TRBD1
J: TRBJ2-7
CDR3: CASRETGTAYEQYF
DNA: TGTGCCAGCAGGGAAACCGGGACAGCCTACGAGCAGTACTTC

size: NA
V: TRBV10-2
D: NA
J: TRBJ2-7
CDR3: CASGLDGGYEQYF
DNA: TGCGCCAGCGGCCTAGACGGGGGCTACGAGCAGTACTTC

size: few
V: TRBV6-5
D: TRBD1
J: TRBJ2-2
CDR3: CASSSTGETGELFF
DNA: TGTGCCAGCAGCAGCACAGGGGAGACCGGGGAGCTGTTTTTT

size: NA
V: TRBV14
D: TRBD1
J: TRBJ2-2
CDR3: CASSQTTGASTGELFF
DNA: TGTGCCAGCAGCCAAACTACAGGGGCGAGCACCGGGGAGCTGTTTTTT

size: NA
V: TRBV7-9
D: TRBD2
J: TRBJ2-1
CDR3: CASAGGGLSYNEQFF
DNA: TGTGCCAGCGCCGGGGGGGGACTATCCTACAATGAGCAGTTCTTC

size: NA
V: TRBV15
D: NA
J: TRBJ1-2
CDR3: CATSSLAQYGYTF
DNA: TGTGCCACCAGCAGTTTAGCTCAATATGGCTACACCTTC

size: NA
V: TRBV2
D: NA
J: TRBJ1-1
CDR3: CASAPGGPWGFMNTEAFF
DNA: TGTGCCAGCGCCCCGGGGGGACCGTGGGGTTTCATGAACACTGAAGCTTTCTTT

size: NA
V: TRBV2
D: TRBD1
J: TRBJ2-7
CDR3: CASSEGPGQGYSYEQYF
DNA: TGTGCCAGCAGTGAAGGGCCGGGACAGGGATACTCCTACGAGCAGTACTTC

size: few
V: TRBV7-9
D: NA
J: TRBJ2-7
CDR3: CASSPGGVTGEQYF
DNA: TGTGCCAGCAGCCCCGGAGGGGTTACAGGCGAGCAGTACTTC

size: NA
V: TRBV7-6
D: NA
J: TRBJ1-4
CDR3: CASSLDGGATNEKLFF
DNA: TGTGCCAGCAGCTTAGACGGGGGGGCAACTAATGAAAAACTGTTTTTT

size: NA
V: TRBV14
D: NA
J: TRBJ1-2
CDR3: CASSQDLGDNYGYTF
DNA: TGTGCCAGCAGCCAAGATCTCGGAGATAACTATGGCTACACCTTC

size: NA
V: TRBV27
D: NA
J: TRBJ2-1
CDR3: CASSLWGASYNEQFF
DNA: TGTGCCAGCAGTTTATGGGGAGCTTCCTACAATGAGCAGTTCTTC

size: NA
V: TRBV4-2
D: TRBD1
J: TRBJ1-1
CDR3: CASSPSGQGLDTEAFF
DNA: TGTGCCAGCAGCCCCTCGGGACAGGGGTTGGACACTGAAGCTTTCTTT

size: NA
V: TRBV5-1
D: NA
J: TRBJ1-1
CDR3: CASSPPGPGPKENTEAFF
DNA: TGCGCCAGCAGCCCCCCTGGGCCCGGCCCGAAGGAGAACACTGAAGCTTTCTTT

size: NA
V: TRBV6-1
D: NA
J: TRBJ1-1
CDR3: CASKHGVGATEAFF
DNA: TGTGCCAGCAAGCACGGGGTGGGCGCAACTGAAGCTTTCTTT

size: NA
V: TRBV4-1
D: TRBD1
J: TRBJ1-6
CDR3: CASSGRTGTGLLNLHF
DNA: TGCGCCAGCAGCGGAAGAACCGGGACAGGCCTTTTAAACCTCCACTTT

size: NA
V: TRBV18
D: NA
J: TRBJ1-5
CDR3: CASSRQGNQPQHF
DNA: TGTGCCAGCTCAAGGCAGGGCAATCAGCCCCAGCATTTT

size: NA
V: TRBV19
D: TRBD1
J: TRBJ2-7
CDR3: CASSMVQGDYEQYF
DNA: TGTGCCAGTAGTATGGTGCAGGGGGACTACGAGCAGTACTTC

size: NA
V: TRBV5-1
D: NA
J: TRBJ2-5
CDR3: CASSRGGDQETQYF
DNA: TGCGCCAGCAGCAGGGGGGGGGACCAAGAGACCCAGTACTTC

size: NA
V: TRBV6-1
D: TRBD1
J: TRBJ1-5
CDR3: CASSTGGRDQPQHF
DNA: TGTGCCAGCAGCACAGGGGGCAGGGATCAGCCCCAGCATTTT

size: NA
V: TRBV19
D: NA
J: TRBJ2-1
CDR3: CASSITVKSYNEQFF
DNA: TGTGCCAGTAGTATCACGGTTAAATCTTACAATGAGCAGTTCTTC

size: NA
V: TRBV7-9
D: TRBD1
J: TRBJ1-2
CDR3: CASSPRTGGDNGYTF
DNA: TGTGCCAGCAGCCCGAGGACAGGGGGCGATAATGGCTACACCTTC

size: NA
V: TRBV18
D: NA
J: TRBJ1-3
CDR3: CASSPERRSGNTIYF
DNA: TGTGCCAGCTCTCCGGAGCGACGCTCTGGAAACACCATATATTTT

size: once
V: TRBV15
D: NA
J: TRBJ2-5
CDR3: CATSHIEGETQYF
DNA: TGTGCCACCTCTCATATCGAGGGAGAGACCCAGTACTTC

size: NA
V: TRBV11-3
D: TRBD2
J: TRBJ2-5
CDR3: CASSLSGGTQETQYF
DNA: TGTGCCAGCAGTTTGAGCGGGGGGACCCAAGAGACCCAGTACTTC

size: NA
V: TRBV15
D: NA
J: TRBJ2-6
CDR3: CATSRDRNSGANVLTF
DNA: TGTGCCACCAGCAGAGACAGAAACTCTGGGGCCAACGTCCTGACTTTC

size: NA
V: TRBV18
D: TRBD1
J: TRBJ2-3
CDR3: CASTTGVGPDTQYF
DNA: TGTGCCAGCACGACAGGGGTTGGACCAGATACGCAGTATTTT

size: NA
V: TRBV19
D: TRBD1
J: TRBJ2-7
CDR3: CASSPTTGVYEQYF
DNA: TGTGCCAGTAGTCCCACGACAGGGGTGTACGAGCAGTACTTC

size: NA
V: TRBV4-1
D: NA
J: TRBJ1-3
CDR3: CASSLGVGGNTIYF
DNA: TGCGCCAGCAGCCTAGGGGTGGGTGGAAACACCATATATTTT

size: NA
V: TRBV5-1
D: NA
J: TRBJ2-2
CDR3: CASSLDSANTGELFF
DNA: TGCGCCAGCAGCCTAGACAGCGCGAACACCGGGGAGCTGTTTTTT

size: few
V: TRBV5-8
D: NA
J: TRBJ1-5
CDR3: CASSLDTSNQPQHF
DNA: TGTGCCAGCAGCTTGGACACTAGCAATCAGCCCCAGCATTTT

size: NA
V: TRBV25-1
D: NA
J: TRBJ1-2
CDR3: CASRFGTSDGYTF
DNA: TGTGCCAGCAGATTCGGGACTTCCGATGGCTACACCTTC

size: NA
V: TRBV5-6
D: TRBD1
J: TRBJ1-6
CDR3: CASSGWDRLNSPLHF
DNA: TGTGCCAGCAGCGGGTGGGACAGGCTTAATTCACCCCTCCACTTT

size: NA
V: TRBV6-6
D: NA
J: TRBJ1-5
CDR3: CASSHRAQSNQPQHF
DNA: TGTGCCAGCAGCCACAGAGCCCAAAGCAATCAGCCCCAGCATTTT

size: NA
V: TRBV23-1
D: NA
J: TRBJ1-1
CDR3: CASSQPPGQQKMNTEAFF
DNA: TGCGCCAGCAGTCAACCCCCTGGACAGCAAAAGATGAACACTGAAGCTTTCTTT

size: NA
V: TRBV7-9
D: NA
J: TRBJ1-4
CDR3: CASSPTWRDEKLFF
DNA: TGTGCCAGCAGCCCTACGTGGCGGGATGAAAAACTGTTTTTT

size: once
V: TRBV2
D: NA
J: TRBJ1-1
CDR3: CASSIVKGGEAFF
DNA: TGTGCCAGCAGTATTGTTAAGGGAGGTGAAGCTTTCTTT

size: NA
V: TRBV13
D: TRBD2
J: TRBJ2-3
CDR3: CASSFTSGVDDTQYF
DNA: TGTGCCAGCAGCTTCACTAGCGGGGTTGACGATACGCAGTATTTT

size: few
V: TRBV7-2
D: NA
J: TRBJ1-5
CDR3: CASSLGQLYQPQHF
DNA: TGTGCCAGCAGCTTAGGACAGCTTTATCAGCCCCAGCATTTT

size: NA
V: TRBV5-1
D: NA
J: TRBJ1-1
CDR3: CASSFGGQGNTEAFF
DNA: TGCGCCAGCAGCTTTGGCGGTCAGGGCAACACTGAAGCTTTCTTT

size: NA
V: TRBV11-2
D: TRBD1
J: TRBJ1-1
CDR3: CASSLGQGNEAFF
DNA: TGTGCCAGCAGCTTAGGACAGGGTAATGAAGCTTTCTTT

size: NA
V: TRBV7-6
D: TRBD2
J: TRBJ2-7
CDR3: CASSPRAGSSYEQYF
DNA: TGTGCCAGCAGCCCCCGAGCGGGAAGCTCCTACGAGCAGTACTTC